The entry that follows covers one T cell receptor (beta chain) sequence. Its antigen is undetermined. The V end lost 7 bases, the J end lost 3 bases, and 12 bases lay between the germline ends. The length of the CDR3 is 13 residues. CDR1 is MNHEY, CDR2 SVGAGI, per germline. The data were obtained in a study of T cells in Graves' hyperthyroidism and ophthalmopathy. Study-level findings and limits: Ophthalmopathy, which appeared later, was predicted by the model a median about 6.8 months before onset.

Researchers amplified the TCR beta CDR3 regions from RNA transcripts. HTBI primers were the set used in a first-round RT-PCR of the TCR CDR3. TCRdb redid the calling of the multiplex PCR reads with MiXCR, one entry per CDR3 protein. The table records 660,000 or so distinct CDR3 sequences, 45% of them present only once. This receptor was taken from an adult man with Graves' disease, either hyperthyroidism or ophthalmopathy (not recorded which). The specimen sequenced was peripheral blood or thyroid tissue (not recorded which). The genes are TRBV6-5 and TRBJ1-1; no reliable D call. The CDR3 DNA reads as TGTGCCAGCACCTTCAAGGAGTACACTGAAGCTTTCTTT. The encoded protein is CASTFKEYTEAFF.